The 5 T cell receptor beta chains below were found in one sample sequenced in a study of blood T cell repertoires in COVID-19 (dated by TCRdb to the early 2020s). The library was built by means of the immunoSEQ multiplex PCR assay. Imported from immuneACCESS, the table was reduced by TCRdb to in-frame sequences with V and J called. These copies leave out some clones; in studies compared against another copy, an unresolved V gene accounts for under half, and the cause of the remainder is not known. Counted in this sample were some 220,000 clones; 70% to 85% of them appeared once. Together, the top ten hold around 9.5% of the sample. Sequenced input: peripheral blood. Receptors were obtained from a man aged 50-60 years with active or convalescent COVID-19.

The chain joins TRBV13 to TRBJ1-1; D ambiguous. The length of the CDR3 is 14 residues. CDR1 is PRHDT and CDR2 is FYEKMQ in the germline V gene (reference sequence). V was trimmed by 5 bases and J by 1 base, leaving 11 bases between them. The CDR3 DNA reads TGTGCCAGCAGCGTCCAAAGAGGGAACACTGAAGCTTTCTTT. Translation: CASSVQRGNTEAFF.

The sample holds one count of this clone. The gene calls are TRBV6-6 and TRBJ2-1; D is ambiguous. The CDR3 runs 14 residues. V lost 8 bases to trimming and J lost 0 bases, with 11 bases between them. Germline-derived CDR1 and CDR2 are MNHNY and SVGAGI (reference sequence). CDR3 DNA: TGTGCCAGCGGCGAACAGAGCTCCTACAATGAGCAGTTCTTC. It is translated as CASGEQSSYNEQFF.

The V call is TRBV27, the J call TRBJ1-2, with 9 bases fitting TRBD1. The CDR3 spans 14 residues. V dropped 2 bases and J dropped 7; count of bases not matched to a gene: 5. Germline V lookup: CDR1 MNHEY, CDR2 SMNVEV (reference sequence). The CDR3 DNA reads TGTGCCAGCAGTTTAGGGACAGGGAGAGGTGGCTACACCTTC. Translation gives CASSLGTGRGGYTF.

The V call is TRBV29-1, the J call TRBJ2-1; 11 bases are a match to TRBD2. Germline lookup yields CDR1 SQVTM and CDR2 ANQGSEA. The CDR3 spans 15 residues. Unmatched junction bases numbered 8, after V lost 6 bases and J lost 4 bases. The CDR3 nucleotides are TGCAGCGTCCGGGGGCTAGCGGGGGGTTACAATGAGCAGTTCTTC. The encoded protein is CSVRGLAGGYNEQFF.

The J gene is TRBJ1-5, the V gene TRBV2; the match to TRBD1 covers 7 bases. The CDR3 contains 16 residues. Germline values: CDR1 SNHLY, CDR2 FYNNEI. V was pared by 5 bases and J by 3 bases, with 10 bases of the junction left unmatched. CDR3: CASSTTGVLVNQPQHF. The CDR3 nucleotides are TGTGCCAGCAGTACAACAGGGGTGTTGGTCAATCAGCCCCAGCATTTT.